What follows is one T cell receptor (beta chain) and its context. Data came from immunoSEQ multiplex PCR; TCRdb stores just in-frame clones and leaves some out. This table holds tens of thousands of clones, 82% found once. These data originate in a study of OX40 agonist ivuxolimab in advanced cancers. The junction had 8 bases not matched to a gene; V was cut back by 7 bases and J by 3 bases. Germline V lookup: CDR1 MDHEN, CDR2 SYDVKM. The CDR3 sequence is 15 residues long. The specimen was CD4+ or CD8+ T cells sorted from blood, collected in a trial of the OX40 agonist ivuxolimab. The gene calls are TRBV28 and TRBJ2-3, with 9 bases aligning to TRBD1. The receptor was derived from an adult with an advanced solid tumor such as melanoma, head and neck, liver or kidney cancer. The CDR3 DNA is TGTGCCAGCACCTTATTACAGGGGGCAACAGATACGCAGTATTTT. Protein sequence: CASTLLQGATDTQYF.